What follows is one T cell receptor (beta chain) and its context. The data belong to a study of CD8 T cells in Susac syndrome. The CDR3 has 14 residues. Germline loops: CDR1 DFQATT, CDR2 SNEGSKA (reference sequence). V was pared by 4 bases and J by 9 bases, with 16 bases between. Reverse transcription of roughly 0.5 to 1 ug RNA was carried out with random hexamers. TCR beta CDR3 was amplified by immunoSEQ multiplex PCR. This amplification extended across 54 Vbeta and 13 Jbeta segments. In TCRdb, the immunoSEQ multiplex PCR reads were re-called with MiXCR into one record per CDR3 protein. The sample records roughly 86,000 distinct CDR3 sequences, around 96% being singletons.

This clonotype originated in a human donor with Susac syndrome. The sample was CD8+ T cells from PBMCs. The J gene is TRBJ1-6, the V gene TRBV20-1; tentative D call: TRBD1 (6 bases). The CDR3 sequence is CSAMVPRGSSPLHF. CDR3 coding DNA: TGCAGTGCTATGGTCCCCAGGGGAAGTTCACCCCTCCACTTT.